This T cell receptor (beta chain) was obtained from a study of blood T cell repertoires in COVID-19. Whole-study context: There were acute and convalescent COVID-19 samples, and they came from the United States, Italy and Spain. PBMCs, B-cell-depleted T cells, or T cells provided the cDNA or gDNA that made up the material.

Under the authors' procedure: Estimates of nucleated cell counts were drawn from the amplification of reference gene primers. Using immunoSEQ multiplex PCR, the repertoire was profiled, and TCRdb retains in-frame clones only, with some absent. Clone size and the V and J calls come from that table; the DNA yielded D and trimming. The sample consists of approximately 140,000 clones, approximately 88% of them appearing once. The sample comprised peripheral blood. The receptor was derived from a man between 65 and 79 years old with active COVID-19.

CDR3 residues: CATSDASGDPSSGSRADTQYF. The CDR3 nucleotides are TGTGCCACCAGTGATGCGTCCGGGGACCCCTCTAGCGGGAGTAGAGCAGATACGCAGTATTTT. The rearrangement links TRBV24-1 to TRBJ2-3, with 10 nucleotides matching TRBD2. This CDR3 region has 21 residues. Germline V gives CDR1 KGHDR, CDR2 SFDVKD. V dropped 3 bases and J dropped 4; count of bases not matched to a gene: 21.